What follows is one TCR beta chain and its context. Its antigen is unknown. This entry comes from a study of shared clonotypes between healthy human individuals. Study summary: The study enrolled a couple of women and a few men aged 18 to 49.

The V gene lost 4 bases and the J gene lost 4 bases, with 8 bases spanning the gap. The CDR3 is 13 residues long. The germline gives CDR1 LNHDA, CDR2 SQIVND (reference sequence). Positive CCR7 selection of CD45RO-negative cells yielded the naive CD8 cells, and terminally differentiated effector memory CD45RA+ cells were excluded. Study findings and constraints: The study found roughly 5% of naive CD4 clonotypes shared across a handful of donors.

As handled by the study authors: In the immunoSEQ data, sequences were junction-only and lacked quality scores, so filtering differed. Assay used: immunoSEQ multiplex PCR; TCRdb lists only in-frame clones, some missing. Clonal size and the V and J genes are those of that table, whereas D and trimming came from the DNA. The sample shows hundreds of thousands of clones, about 95% of them seen only once. The rearrangement joins TRBV19 to TRBJ2-1; no clear D gene. The receptor was isolated from a woman aged 30 to 39 in good health. The specimen sequenced was naive CD8+ T cells sorted from blood. DNA of the CDR3: TGTGCCAGTAGTACCGACGGGTACAATGAGCAGTTCTTC. This encodes CASSTDGYNEQFF. The complete variable domain, with remaining parts taken from reference TRBV19 and TRBJ2-1, reads DGGITQSPKYLFRKEGQNVTLSCEQNLNHDAMYWYRQDPGQGLRLIYYSQIVNDFQKGDIAEGYSVSREKKESFPLTVTSAQKNPTAFYLCASSTDGYNEQFFGPGTRLTVL.